What follows is one T cell receptor (beta chain) and its context. Profiling relied on immunoSEQ multiplex PCR, and the TCRdb table lists in-frame clones only, not all of them. The table includes fewer than 3 million clones, about 90% detected once. The data are from a study of shared clonotypes between healthy human individuals. CDR1 SGHNT and CDR2 YYREEE come from the germline V gene (reference sequence). Trimming removed 4 bases at V and 3 bases at J, with 16 bases between. The CDR3 covers 15 residues. The rearrangement links TRBV5-4 to TRBJ1-1; possible D gene TRBD1, 5 bases. Sequencing was performed on naive CD4+ T cells from PBMCs. Noted subset: CD45RA+ positively selected. The TCR was taken from a man aged 18 to 30 in good health. Some clones in this sample may be carry-over from other donors' samples. The CDR3 sequence: CASSRPRTGDTEAFF. CDR3 coding DNA: TGTGCCAGCAGCCGGCCGAGGACGGGGGACACTGAAGCTTTCTTT.